Presented here are 26 T cell receptor beta chains from one specimen sequenced in a study of tumor-infiltrating lymphocytes in primary liver carcinoma. A primer matching the constant region was used to make TCR beta cDNA from approximately 520 ng of total RNA. Modified slightly, ARM-PCR produced TCR beta libraries over three nested multiplex PCR rounds. With TRBV1-TRBV30 forward primers and a C-beta reverse primer, the first two PCR rounds were run for roughly 9 cycles each. TCRdb recomputed calls from the multiplex PCR reads with MiXCR, one row per CDR3 protein. The table has 90,000 to 150,000 distinct CDR3 sequences, 55% to 65% seen once. Unsorted bulk tissue (roughly 19-31 mg) underwent RNA and DNA co-extraction. The sequencing input was liver tumor tissue from sampling region 1. Subset defined: tumor region T1, superior pole. The source is a woman aged 60 to 75 with primary liver carcinoma and hepatitis B virus infection.

With respect to this clonotype: This may be a read error: a much more frequent sequence differs by one nucleotide. The CDR3 spells CASSYGRLNAEAFF. CDR3 DNA: TGTGCCAGCAGTTATGGCCGGCTGAACGCTGAAGCTTTCTTT. The chain couples TRBV6-5 to TRBJ1-1; D is unclear. The CDR3 has 14 amino acids. CDR1 and CDR2 from the germline V gene are MNHEY and SVGAGI.

Regarding this clonotype: This may come from a read error, since a much larger clone is one base off. The rearrangement links TRBV4-2 to TRBJ2-1; 9 nucleotides match TRBD2. The CDR3 has 16 amino acids. The J segment lost 4 bases and the V segment lost 3 bases, leaving 7 bases of the junction unmatched. In germline, CDR1 is LGHNA, CDR2 YNFKEQ. CDR3 in amino acids: CASSHVSGSKYNEQFF. The CDR3 DNA reads TGTGCCAGCAGCCATGTTAGCGGGAGTAAATACAATGAGCAGTTCTTC.

This chain links TRBV11-2 with TRBJ1-6, with TRBD1 as a possible D gene (6 bases). The CDR3 runs to 15 residues. Germline V gene data show CDR1 as SGHAT and CDR2 as FQNNGV. V lost 4 bases to trimming and J lost 11 bases, with 18 bases between them. CDR3 in DNA: TGTGCCAGCAGCTCCGTCGGGACACGGGGGACACCCCTCCACTTT. Protein product: CASSSVGTRGTPLHF.

Concerning this clonotype itself: Since no conserved phenylalanine or tryptophan closes the CDR3, a read error is the likely cause. The J gene is TRBJ1-1, the V gene TRBV10-2; D is unclear. This CDR3 has 13 amino acids. CDR1 and CDR2 (germline): WSHSY, SAAADI. CDR3 DNA sequence: TGCGTCAGCAGTGATCCTACGAACACTGAAGCTTTCTCT. Encoded protein: CVSSDPTNTEAFS.

The chain links TRBV11-2 to TRBJ2-5; the D gene is possibly TRBD1 (6 bases). CDR1 is SGHAT and CDR2 is FQNNGV in the germline V gene. The CDR3 loop spans 13 amino acids. The CDR3 bases are TGTACAAGCAGGACCACAGGGATGGAGACCCAGTACTTC. It codes for CTSRTTGMETQYF.

This clonotype was counted many times. The chain uses TRBV29-1 and TRBJ1-2; TRBD1 might be the D (6 bases). Germline lookup yields CDR1 SQVTM and CDR2 ANQGSEA. Deletions cut 4 bases from V and 7 bases from J, with 16 bases between. This CDR3 comprises 13 residues. The CDR3 loop reads CSVGPGGGVGYTF. The DNA of the CDR3 is TGCAGCGTTGGCCCCGGAGGGGGGGTTGGCTACACCTTC.

In its sample, this clonotype was seen many times. The chain combines TRBV11-2 with TRBJ2-5, with TRBD1 matching over 8 bases. CDR3 size: 14 residues. V lost 0 bases to trimming and J lost 10 bases; unmatched junction nucleotides: 7. Germline CDR1 and CDR2: SGHAT and FQNNGV. Here the CDR3 DNA reads TGTGCCAGCAGCTTAGAGGGACAGGCCGGCGGCCAGTACTTC. Translation: CASSLEGQAGGQYF.

Concerning this clonotype: This may stem from a read error, because a much larger clone lies one nucleotide away. The chain carries TRBV28 and TRBJ2-2; maybe TRBD2 (7 bases). CDR3 length equals 16 residues. Germline loops: CDR1 MDHEN, CDR2 SYDVKM. The CDR3 DNA sequence: TGTGTCAGCAGTTTGGCTAATACAGGGAGGGCCGGGGAGCTGTTTTTT. Protein product: CVSSLANTGRAGELFF. Drawing the rest from reference TRBV28 and TRBJ2-2, the complete variable domain is DVKVTQSSRYLVKRTGEKVFLECVQDMDHENMFWYRQDPGLGLRLIYFSYDVKMKEKGDIPEGYSVSREKKERFSLILESASTNQTSMYLCVSSLANTGRAGELFFGEGSRLTVL.

As regards this clonotype: A read error may produce the germline difference seen at one junction end. The genes are TRBV30 and TRBJ1-1; 11 positions agree with TRBD1. The germline V gene has CDR1 GTSNPN and CDR2 SVGIG (reference sequence). This CDR3 is built from 14 residues. The CDR3 nucleotides are TGTGCCTGGAGCGGGGACAGGGGGTGGACTGAAGCTCTCTTT. Translation: CAWSGDRGWTEALF.

In regard to this clonotype: Since a much larger clone is just one base distant, this may be a read error. This chain links TRBV12-3 or TRBV12-4 with TRBJ2-2; 9 bases are shared with TRBD1. There are 16 residues in the CDR3. The CDR3 sequence is CAGSYRQGVRTGELFF. The CDR3 DNA sequence: TGTGCCGGCAGTTATAGACAGGGGGTCCGCACCGGGGAGCTGTTTTTT.

A remark on this clonotype: A much larger clone differs by one base, so this may be a read error. The chain combines TRBV6-6 with TRBJ1-3, with 8 bases lining up with TRBD1. Germline values: CDR1 MNHNY, CDR2 SVGAGI (reference sequence). CDR3 length equals 14 residues. CDR3 protein: CASSQGQAVNIIYF. CDR3 nucleotide sequence: TGTGCCAGCAGTCAGGGACAGGCGGTCAACATCATATATTTT.

To note about this clonotype: A much bigger clone sits one base away, suggesting this may be a read error. Here the CDR3 omits its conserved ending phenylalanine or tryptophan, so a read error is the likely source. The chain joins TRBV5-5 to TRBJ1-5; 7 positions match TRBD1. CDR3 size: 18 residues. V dropped 4 bases and J dropped 0; count of bases not matched to a gene: 13. Germline V gene lookup returns CDR1 SGHKS and CDR2 YYEKEE (reference sequence). In DNA, the CDR3 is TGTGCCAGCAGCCCTGAGTCCGGGACAGACATTAGCAATCAGCCCCAGCATTCT. It codes for CASSPESGTDISNQPQHS.

As to this clonotype: A read error may be the cause here, since a much bigger clone is one base away. The chain joins TRBV4-1 to TRBJ1-3, with D maybe TRBD1 (5 bases). Germline CDR1 reads MGHRA; CDR2 reads YSYEKL. The CDR3 is made up of 12 amino acids. The CDR3 bases are TGCGCCAGCAGCCACCCGATGGACACCGTATATTTT. This sequence encodes CASSHPMDTVYF.

For this clonotype: Given a much more abundant clone one base away, this may be a read error. The genes are TRBV29-1 and TRBJ2-7; no reliable D call. V dropped 4 bases and J dropped 7 bases, with 17 bases sitting between them. The CDR3 is made up of 13 amino acids. Germline V gives CDR1 SQVTM, CDR2 ANQGSEA. As DNA, the CDR3 is TGCAGCGTTGGAGTGGTTGAGGTCGGTGAGCAGTACTTC. Translating gives CSVGVVEVGEQYF.

Remarks on this clonotype: With a much larger clone just one base away, this may be a read error. The CDR3 sequence: CASSLGHQYEQYF. CDR3 in DNA: TGTGCCAGCAGCTTGGGACATCAATACGAGCAGTACTTC. The chain employs TRBV5-6 and TRBJ2-7; D is uncertain. Germline values: CDR1 SGHDT, CDR2 YYEEEE. The CDR3 length is 13 residues. The V end was cut by 0 bases, the J end by 4 bases, with 8 bases between.

A word on this clonotype: An end of the junction does not agree with germline; a read error may underlie this. This rearrangement joins TRBV11-1 to TRBJ1-2; 10 bases are a match to TRBD1. CDR1 SGHAT and CDR2 FQDESV come from the germline V gene (reference sequence). The CDR3 covers 14 residues. This CDR3 is CACSSETGGYGYTF. The DNA of the CDR3 is TGTGCCTGCAGCTCGGAGACAGGGGGCTATGGCTATACCTTC.

There are many counts of this clonotype. The chain employs TRBV28 and TRBJ2-7; 7 bases align to TRBD1. The V segment lost 5 bases and the J segment 3 bases; nucleotides outside the gene matches: 10. Per germline, CDR1 MDHEN and CDR2 SYDVKM. The length of the CDR3 is 15 residues. For the CDR3, the DNA is TGTGCCAGCAGTCCCCACGACAGGGTGGTCTACGAGCAGTACTTC. It translates to CASSPHDRVVYEQYF.

This clonotype has a single count. This could be a read error, since a much larger clone is one nucleotide away. The V gene is TRBV12-3 or TRBV12-4, the J gene TRBJ1-1; D remains unclear. The CDR3 totals 14 residues. The CDR3 coding sequence is TGTGCCAGCAGGCCAGGACGGTTGAACACTGAAGCTCTCTTT. The encoded protein is CASRPGRLNTEALF.

Of note for this clonotype: This may be a read error: a much more frequent sequence differs by one nucleotide. The chain joins TRBV12-3 or TRBV12-4 to TRBJ1-4, with a weak D call TRBD1 (6 bases). V shed 1 base and J shed 8 bases, with 14 bases lying between them. CDR3 length: 15 residues. In DNA, the CDR3 is TGTGCCAGCAGTTTAGAGGGACAAATGGGGGAAAAACTGTTTTTT. Translated: CASSLEGQMGEKLFF.

This clonotype was observed once. This may come from a read error, since a much larger clone is one base off. J is TRBJ2-1 and V is TRBV5-4; TRBD1 matches 7 bases. The CDR3 contains 12 residues. Germline V lookup: CDR1 SGHNT, CDR2 YYREEE (reference sequence). CDR3 in amino acids: CTSSSTGDEQFF. The DNA of the CDR3 is TGTACCAGCAGCTCAACAGGGGATGAGCAGTTCTTC.

J is TRBJ2-1 and V is TRBV10-3, with 11 bases fitting TRBD2. The CDR3 is made up of 14 amino acids. Trimming took 6 bases from V and 7 from J; bases not matched to a gene: 5. Germline-derived CDR1 and CDR2 are ENHRY and SYGVKD. CDR3 DNA: TGTGCCATCAGCGAGACTAGCGGGAAGAATGAGCAGTTCTTC. This gives the protein CAISETSGKNEQFF.

This clonotype was seen a few times. V and J are TRBV4-1 and TRBJ2-1; TRBD2 matches at 10 bases. Trimming at V came to 1 base and at J to 7 bases, leaving 10 bases not matched to a gene. The CDR3 length is 17 residues. In germline, CDR1 is MGHRA, CDR2 YSYEKL. The CDR3 coding sequence is TGCGCCAGCAGCCAAGTGATTAGCGGGAGGATGCGGAATGAGCAGTTCTTC. Translated, it gives CASSQVISGRMRNEQFF.

A remark on this clonotype: Germline and junction disagree at one end, which may indicate a read error. V and J are TRBV5-8 and TRBJ2-1; D not resolved. This CDR3 is built from 15 residues. Per the germline V gene, CDR1 is SGHTS and CDR2 is YDEGEE. CDR3 nucleotide sequence: TGTGCCAGCAGCTTGTTCCCAGGAGTAGTAGTTGAGCAGCTCTTC. Translation: CASSLFPGVVVEQLF.

The V and J genes are TRBV6-2 or TRBV6-3 and TRBJ2-1; 9 nucleotides line up with TRBD2. The CDR3 is 20 amino acids. The V segment lost 5 bases and the J segment 0 bases; nucleotides outside the gene matches: 17. The germline gives CDR1 MNHEY, CDR2 SVGEGT. CDR3: CASSHLRSSGALSSYNEQFF. The CDR3, as DNA: TGTGCCAGCAGTCACTTGAGGTCTAGCGGGGCCCTTAGCTCCTACAATGAGCAGTTCTTC.

The chain is built from TRBV28 and TRBJ2-3; 10 bases are shared with TRBD2. The CDR3 is made up of 17 amino acids. V shed 5 bases, J shed 1 base, and the junction held 9 bases outside the gene matches. The germline V gene has CDR1 MDHEN and CDR2 SYDVKM. Written as DNA, the CDR3 is TGTGCCAGCAGTAAAGTTTACGGGACTAGCGGCACAGATACGCAGTATTTT. Translating gives CASSKVYGTSGTDTQYF.

Regarding this clonotype: Given a much more abundant clone one base away, this may be a read error. The chain is built from TRBV5-4 and TRBJ2-7; D is perhaps TRBD2 (5 bases). The CDR3 is 16 amino acids. Trimming left V 4 bases short and J 3 bases short, with 20 bases between. Germline V gene sequence: CDR1 SGHNT, CDR2 YYREEE (reference sequence). In nucleotides, the CDR3 is TGTGCCAGCAGCCCCCGCGGAGGTGGCAGAGTCTACGAGCAGTACTTC. Encoded protein: CASSPRGGGRVYEQYF.